This note documents a single T cell receptor beta chain sequence. These data originate in a study of blood T cell repertoires in COVID-19. Study-wide background: Italy, Spain and the United States were the sources of the convalescent and acute COVID-19 samples. The cDNA or gDNA used as material had been derived from T cells, B-cell-depleted T cells, or PBMCs.

The protocol was immunoSEQ multiplex PCR, while the TCRdb copy is restricted to in-frame clones and leaves out a portion. The repertoire holds roughly 74,000 clones, approximately 84% seen once, with over 35% in the top ten. Trimming shortened V by 3 bases and J by 3 bases, and 8 bases separated the two germline ends. The length of the CDR3 is 13 residues. The sequence was obtained from a man in his 70s with acute or convalescent COVID-19. The chain employs TRBV12-3 or TRBV12-4 and TRBJ1-1; no firm D call. The sequencing sample was made of peripheral blood. The CDR3 loop is CASSFGQDTEAFF. The CDR3 coding sequence is TGTGCCAGCAGTTTTGGCCAGGACACTGAAGCTTTCTTT.